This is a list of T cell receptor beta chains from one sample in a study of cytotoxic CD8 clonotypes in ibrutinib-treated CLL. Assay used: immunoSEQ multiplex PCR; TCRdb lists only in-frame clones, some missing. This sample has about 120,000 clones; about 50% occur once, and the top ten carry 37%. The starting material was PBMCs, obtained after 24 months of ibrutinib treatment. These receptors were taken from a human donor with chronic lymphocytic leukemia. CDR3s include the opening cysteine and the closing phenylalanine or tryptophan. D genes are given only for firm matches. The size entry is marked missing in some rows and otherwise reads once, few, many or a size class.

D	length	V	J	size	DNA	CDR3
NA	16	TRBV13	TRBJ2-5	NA	TGTGCCAGCAGCCCTCCGTGGGTGAGGGGACAAGAGACCCAGTACTTC	CASSPPWVRGQETQYF
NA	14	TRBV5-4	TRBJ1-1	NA	TGTGCCAGCAGCTCCGAGATAGGAGACACTGAAGCTTTCTTT	CASSSEIGDTEAFF
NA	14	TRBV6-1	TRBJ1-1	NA	TGTGCCAGCAGGCAGGGGTGGGGGATCACTGAAGCTTTCTTT	CASRQGWGITEAFF
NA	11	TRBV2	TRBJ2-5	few	TGTGCCAGCCGTAAACAAGAGACCCAGTACTTC	CASRKQETQYF
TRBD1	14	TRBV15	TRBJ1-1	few	TGTGCCACCAGCAGTGCACAGGGGATCGCTGAAGCTTTCTTT	CATSSAQGIAEAFF
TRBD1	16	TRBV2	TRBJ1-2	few	TGTGCCAGCAGCCGAAACCGGGACAGCCAACTCTATGGCTACACCTTC	CASSRNRDSQLYGYTF
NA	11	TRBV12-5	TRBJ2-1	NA	TGTGCTAGTGGCCAGGGGAATGAGCAGTTCTTC	CASGQGNEQFF
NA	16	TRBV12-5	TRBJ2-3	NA	TGTGCTAGTGGACCCCACACCCAAGGGTTCACAGATACGCAGTATTTT	CASGPHTQGFTDTQYF
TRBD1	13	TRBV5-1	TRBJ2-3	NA	TGCGCCAGCAGCTTGGGGACAGGAGATACGCAGTATTTT	CASSLGTGDTQYF
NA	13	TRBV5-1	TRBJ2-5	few	TGCGCCAGCTCGGGACTCCAAGGGGAGACCCAGTACTTC	CASSGLQGETQYF
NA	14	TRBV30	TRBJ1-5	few	TGTGCCTGGAGTTACAGGTGGGGCAATCAGCCCCAGCATTTT	CAWSYRWGNQPQHF
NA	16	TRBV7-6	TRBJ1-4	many	TGTGCCAGCAGCAGGGCAGGCGGTGGGGAAGATGAAAAACTGTTTTTT	CASSRAGGGEDEKLFF
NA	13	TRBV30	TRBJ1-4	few	TGTGCCTGGAGTGTACTAGGGTATGAAAAACTGTTTTTT	CAWSVLGYEKLFF
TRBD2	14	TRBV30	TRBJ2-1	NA	TGTGCCGGGCTTGGTAGCGGGACCTACAATGAGCAGTTCTTC	CAGLGSGTYNEQFF
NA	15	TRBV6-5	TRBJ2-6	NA	TGTGCCAGCAGTTATCGGAGCTCTGGGGCCAACGTCCTGACTTTC	CASSYRSSGANVLTF
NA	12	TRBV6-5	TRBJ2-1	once	TGTGCCAGCAAATCACGGACGGATGAGCAGTTCTTC	CASKSRTDEQFF
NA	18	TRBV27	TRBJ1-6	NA	TGTGCCAGCAGTCGAAGGATTTTGATTAACTCCTATAATTCACCCCTCCACTTT	CASSRRILINSYNSPLHF
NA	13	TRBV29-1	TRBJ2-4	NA	TGCAGCGTTGTATCCCAAGCCAAAAACATTCAGTACTTC	CSVVSQAKNIQYF
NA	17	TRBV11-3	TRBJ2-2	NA	TGTGCCAGCGAGACAGAATCCGGGCAGCCGGAACCCGGGGAGCTGTTTTTT	CASETESGQPEPGELFF
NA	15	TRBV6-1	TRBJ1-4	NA	TGTGCCAGCAGGCCAAGACAGTCCCCTAATGAAAAACTGTTTTTT	CASRPRQSPNEKLFF
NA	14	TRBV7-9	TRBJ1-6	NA	TGTGCCAGCAGCTTAGAGGGCTTTAATTCACCCCTCCACTTT	CASSLEGFNSPLHF
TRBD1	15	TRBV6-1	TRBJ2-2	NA	TGTGCCAGCAGCGTAAGTGGGACAGTGAACGGGGAGCTGTTTTTT	CASSVSGTVNGELFF
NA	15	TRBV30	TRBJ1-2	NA	TGTGCCTGGAGTGTTGGGACACAGTCTAACTATGGCTACACCTTC	CAWSVGTQSNYGYTF
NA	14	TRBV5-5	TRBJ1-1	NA	TGTGCCAGCAGCCCGACAGTGATGAACACTGAAGCTTTCTTT	CASSPTVMNTEAFF
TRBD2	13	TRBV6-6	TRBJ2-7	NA	TGTGCCAGCCACCCTAGCGGGGAGTACGAGCAGTACTTC	CASHPSGEYEQYF
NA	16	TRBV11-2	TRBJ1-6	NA	TGTGCCAGCAGCGATAGTTTCAGGGATCCTAATTCACCCCTCCACTTT	CASSDSFRDPNSPLHF
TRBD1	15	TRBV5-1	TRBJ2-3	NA	TGCGCCAGCAGCTGGACAGGGGATTACACAGATACGCAGTATTTT	CASSWTGDYTDTQYF
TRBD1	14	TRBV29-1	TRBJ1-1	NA	TGCAGCGTCGCCCCGGGACAGCAGAACACTGAAGCTTTCTTT	CSVAPGQQNTEAFF
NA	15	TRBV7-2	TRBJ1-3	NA	TGTGCCAGCAGCTTAAGGGCGACAGGTGGAAACACCATATATTTT	CASSLRATGGNTIYF
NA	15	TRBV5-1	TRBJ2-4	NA	TGCGCCAGCAGCTTGGGTGGTAGAGTGGAAAACATTCAGTACTTC	CASSLGGRVENIQYF
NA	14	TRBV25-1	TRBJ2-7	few	TGTGCCAGCAGTGTCCGGGGGACCCAACACGAGCAGTACTTC	CASSVRGTQHEQYF
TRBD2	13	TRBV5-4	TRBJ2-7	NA	TGTGCCAGCAGCTTGCGTAGTGCGGGGGAAAGGTACTTC	CASSLRSAGERYF
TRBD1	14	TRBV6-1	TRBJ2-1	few	TGTGCCAGCAGTCGGACAGGGGAAGGGTATGAGCAGTTCTTC	CASSRTGEGYEQFF
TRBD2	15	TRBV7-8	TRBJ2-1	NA	TGTGCCAGCACCTCGCTAGCGGGGACCTACAATGAGCAGTTCTTC	CASTSLAGTYNEQFF
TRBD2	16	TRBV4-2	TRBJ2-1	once	TGTGCCAGCAGCCAAGTGTCCGGGGGGGCCGGCAATGAGCAGTTCTTC	CASSQVSGGAGNEQFF